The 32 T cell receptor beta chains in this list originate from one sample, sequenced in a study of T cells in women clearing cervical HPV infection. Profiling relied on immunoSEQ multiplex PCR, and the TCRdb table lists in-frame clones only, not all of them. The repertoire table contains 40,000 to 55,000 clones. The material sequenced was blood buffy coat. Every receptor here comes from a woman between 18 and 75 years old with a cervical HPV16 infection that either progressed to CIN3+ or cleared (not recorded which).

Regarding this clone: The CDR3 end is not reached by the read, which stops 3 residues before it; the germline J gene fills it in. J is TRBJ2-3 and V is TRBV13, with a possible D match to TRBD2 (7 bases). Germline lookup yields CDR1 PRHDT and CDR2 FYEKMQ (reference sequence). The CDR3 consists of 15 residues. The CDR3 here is CASSTPGGGQETQYF. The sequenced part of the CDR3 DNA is TGTGCCAGCAGCACCCCTGGCGGGGGCCAAGAGACG.

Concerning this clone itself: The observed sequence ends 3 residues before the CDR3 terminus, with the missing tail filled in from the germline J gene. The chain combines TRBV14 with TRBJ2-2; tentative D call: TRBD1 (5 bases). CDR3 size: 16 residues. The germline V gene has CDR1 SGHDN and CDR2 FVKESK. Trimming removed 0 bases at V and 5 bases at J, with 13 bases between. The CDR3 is CASSQELARVTGELFF. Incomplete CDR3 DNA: TGTGCCAGCAGCCAAGAGTTGGCCAGGGTGACCGGGGAG.

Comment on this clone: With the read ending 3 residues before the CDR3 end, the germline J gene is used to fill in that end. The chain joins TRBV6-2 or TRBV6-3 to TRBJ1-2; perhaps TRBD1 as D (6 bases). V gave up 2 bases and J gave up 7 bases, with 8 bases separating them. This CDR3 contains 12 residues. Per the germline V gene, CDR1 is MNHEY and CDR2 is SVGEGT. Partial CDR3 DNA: TGTGCCAGCAGTTACCTGGGGGCTGGC. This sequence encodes CASSYLGAG. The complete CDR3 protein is CASSYLGAGYTF.

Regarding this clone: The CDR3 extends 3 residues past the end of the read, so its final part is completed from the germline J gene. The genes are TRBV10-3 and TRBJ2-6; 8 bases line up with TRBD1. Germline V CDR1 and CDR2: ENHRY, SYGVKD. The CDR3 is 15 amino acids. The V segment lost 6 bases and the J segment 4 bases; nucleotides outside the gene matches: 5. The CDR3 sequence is CAISPGGPGANVLTF. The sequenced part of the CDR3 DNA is TGTGCCATCAGCCCAGGGGGCCCCGGGGCCAACGTC.

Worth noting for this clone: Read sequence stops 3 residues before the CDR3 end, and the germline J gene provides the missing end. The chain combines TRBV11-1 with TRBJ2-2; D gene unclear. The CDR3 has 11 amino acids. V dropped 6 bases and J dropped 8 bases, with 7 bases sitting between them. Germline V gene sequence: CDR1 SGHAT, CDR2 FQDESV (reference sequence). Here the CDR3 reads CASRNWGELFF. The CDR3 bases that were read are TGTGCCAGCAGAAACTGGGGGGAG.

CDR3 region: CASSLVGGETQYF. The sequenced CDR3 bases are TGCGCCAGCAGCTTGGTCGGTGGAGAGACC. This chain uses TRBV5-1 with TRBJ2-5, with D uncertain. With the read ending 3 residues before the CDR3 end, the germline J gene is used to fill in that end. V lost 0 bases and J 4 bases, leaving 7 bases between the germline ends. Germline V gene lookup returns CDR1 SGHRS and CDR2 YFSETQ. This CDR3 spans 13 amino acids.

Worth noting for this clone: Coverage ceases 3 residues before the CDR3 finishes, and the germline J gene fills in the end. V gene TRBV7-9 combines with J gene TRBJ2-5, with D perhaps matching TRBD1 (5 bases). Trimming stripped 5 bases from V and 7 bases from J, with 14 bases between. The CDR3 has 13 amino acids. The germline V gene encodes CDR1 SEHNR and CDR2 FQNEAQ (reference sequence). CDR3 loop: CASSPGQGGTQYF. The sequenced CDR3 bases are TGTGCCAGCAGCCCCGGCCAGGGCGGGACC.

The CDR3 DNA, read in part, is TGTGCCAGCAGCTTAACCCCATCTAGCGGCGAGACC. Protein product: CASSLTPSSGET. The CDR3 as a whole reads CASSLTPSSGETQYF. J is TRBJ2-5 and V is TRBV7-3; the match to TRBD2 covers 7 bases. The DNA ends 3 residues before the CDR3 does, and the rest of the CDR3 is filled in from the germline J gene. The CDR3 length is 15 residues. Trimming at V came to 0 bases and at J to 5 bases, leaving 6 bases not matched to a gene. Germline loops: CDR1 SGHTA, CDR2 FQGTGA.

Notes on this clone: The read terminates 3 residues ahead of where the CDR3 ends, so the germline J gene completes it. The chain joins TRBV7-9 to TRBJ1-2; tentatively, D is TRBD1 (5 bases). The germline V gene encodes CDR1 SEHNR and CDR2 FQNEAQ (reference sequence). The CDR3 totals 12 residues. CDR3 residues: CASSPGDGGYTF. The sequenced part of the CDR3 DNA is TGTGCCAGCAGCCCGGGGGATGGGGGC.

The CDR3 region is CASTGQSYGYTF. The CDR3 bases that were read are TGTGCCAGCACGGGACAATCATATGGC. The V gene is TRBV2, the J gene TRBJ1-2; tentatively, D is TRBD1 (6 bases). The read stops 3 residues short of the end of the CDR3; the missing end is completed from the germline J gene. Germline V gene lookup returns CDR1 SNHLY and CDR2 FYNNEI. CDR3 length equals 12 residues. Trimming shortened V by 7 bases and J by 5 bases, and 11 bases separated the two germline ends.

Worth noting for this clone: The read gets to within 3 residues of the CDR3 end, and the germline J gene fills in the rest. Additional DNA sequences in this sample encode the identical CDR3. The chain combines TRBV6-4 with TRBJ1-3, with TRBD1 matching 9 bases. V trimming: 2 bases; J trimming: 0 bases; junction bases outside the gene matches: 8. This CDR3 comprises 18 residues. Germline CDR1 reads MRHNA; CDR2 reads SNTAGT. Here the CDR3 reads CASSDADRGTGSGNTIYF. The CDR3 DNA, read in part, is TGTGCCAGCAGTGACGCGGACAGGGGTACCGGCTCTGGAAACACC.

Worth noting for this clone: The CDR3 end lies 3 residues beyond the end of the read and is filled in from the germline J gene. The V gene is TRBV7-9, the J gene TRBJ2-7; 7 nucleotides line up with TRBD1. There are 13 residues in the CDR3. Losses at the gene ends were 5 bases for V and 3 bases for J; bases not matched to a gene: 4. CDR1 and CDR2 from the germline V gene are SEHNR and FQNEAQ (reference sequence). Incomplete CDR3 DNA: TGTGCCAGCAGCGAGGGACAGAGCTACGAG. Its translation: CASSEGQSYE. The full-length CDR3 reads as CASSEGQSYEQYF.

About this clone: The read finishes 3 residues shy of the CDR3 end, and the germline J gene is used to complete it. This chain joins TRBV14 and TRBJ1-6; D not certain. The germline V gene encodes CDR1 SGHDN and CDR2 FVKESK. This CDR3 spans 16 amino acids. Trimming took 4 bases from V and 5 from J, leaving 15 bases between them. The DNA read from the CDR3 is TGTGCCAGCAGCCCCCCAGGAGTCCTGAATAATTCACCC. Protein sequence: CASSPPGVLNNSP. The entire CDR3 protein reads CASSPPGVLNNSPLHF.

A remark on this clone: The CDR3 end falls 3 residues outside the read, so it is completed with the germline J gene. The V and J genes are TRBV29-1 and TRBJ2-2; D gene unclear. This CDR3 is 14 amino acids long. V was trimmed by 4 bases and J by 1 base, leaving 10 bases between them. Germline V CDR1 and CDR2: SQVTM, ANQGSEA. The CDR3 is CSVVPGLNTGELFF. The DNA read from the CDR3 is TGCAGCGTTGTCCCAGGATTGAACACCGGGGAG.

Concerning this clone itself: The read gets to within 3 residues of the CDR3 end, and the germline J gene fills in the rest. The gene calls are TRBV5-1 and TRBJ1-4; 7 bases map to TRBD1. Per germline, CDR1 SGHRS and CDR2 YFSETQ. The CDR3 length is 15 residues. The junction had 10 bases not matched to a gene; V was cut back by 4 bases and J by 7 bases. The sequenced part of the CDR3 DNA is TGCGCCAGCAGCCGACGACAGGGTGGTGGTGAAAAA. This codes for CASSRRQGGGEK. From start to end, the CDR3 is CASSRRQGGGEKLFF.

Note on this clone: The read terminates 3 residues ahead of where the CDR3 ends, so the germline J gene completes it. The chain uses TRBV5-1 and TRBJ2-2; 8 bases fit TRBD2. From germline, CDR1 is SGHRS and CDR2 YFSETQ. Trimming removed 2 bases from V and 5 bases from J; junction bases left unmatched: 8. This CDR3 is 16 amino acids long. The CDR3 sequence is CASSLTGTRGTGELFF. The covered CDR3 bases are TGCGCCAGCAGCTTAACCGGGACTAGGGGGACCGGGGAG.

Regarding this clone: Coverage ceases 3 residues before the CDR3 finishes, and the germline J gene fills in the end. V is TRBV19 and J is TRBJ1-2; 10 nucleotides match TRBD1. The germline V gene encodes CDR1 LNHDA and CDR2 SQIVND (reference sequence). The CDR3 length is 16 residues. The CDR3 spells CASSRQGAGRSYDYTF. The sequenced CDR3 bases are TGTGCCAGTAGTCGACAGGGGGCGGGAAGGTCCTACGAC.

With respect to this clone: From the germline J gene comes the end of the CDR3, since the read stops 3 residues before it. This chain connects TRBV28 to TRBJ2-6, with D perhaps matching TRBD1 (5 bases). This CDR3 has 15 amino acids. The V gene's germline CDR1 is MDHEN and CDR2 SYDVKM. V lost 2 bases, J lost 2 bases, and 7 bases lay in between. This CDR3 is CASSLIGAGANVLTF. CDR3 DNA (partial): TGTGCCAGCAGTTTAATAGGGGCTGGGGCCAACGTC.

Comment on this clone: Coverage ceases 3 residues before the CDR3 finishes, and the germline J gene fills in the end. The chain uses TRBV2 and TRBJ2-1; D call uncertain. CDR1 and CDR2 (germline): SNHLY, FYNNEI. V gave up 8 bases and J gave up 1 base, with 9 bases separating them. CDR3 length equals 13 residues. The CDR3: CASATLSYNEQFF. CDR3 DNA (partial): TGTGCCAGCGCGACACTTTCCTACAATGAG. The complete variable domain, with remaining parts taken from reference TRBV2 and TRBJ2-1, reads EPEVTQTPSHQVTQMGQEVILRCVPISNHLYFYWYRQILGQKVEFLVSFYNNEISEKSEIFDDQFSVERPDGSNFTLKIRSTKLEDSAMYFCASATLSYNEQFFGPGTRLTVL.

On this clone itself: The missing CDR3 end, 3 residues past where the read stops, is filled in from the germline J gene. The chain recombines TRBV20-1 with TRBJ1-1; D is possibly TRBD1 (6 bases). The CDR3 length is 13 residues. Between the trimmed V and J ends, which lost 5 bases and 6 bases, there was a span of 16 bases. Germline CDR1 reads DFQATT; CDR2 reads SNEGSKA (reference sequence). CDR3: CSAPGTWDAEAFF. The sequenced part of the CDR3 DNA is TGCAGTGCTCCCGGGACATGGGACGCTGAA.

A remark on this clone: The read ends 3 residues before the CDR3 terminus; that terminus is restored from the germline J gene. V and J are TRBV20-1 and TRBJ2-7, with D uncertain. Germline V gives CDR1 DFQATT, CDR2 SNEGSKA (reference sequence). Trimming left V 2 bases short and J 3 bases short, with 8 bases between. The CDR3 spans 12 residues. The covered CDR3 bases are TGCAGTGCTAGAAGGGCTCGCTACGAG. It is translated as CSARRARYE. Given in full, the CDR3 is CSARRARYEQYF.

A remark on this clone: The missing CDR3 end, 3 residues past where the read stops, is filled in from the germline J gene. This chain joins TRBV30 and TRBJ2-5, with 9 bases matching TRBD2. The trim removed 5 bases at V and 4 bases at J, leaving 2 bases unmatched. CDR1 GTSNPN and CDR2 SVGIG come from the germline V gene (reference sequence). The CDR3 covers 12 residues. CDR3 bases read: TGTGCCTGGGCGGGGGGGTCAGAGACC. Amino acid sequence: CAWAGGSET. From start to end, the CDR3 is CAWAGGSETQYF.

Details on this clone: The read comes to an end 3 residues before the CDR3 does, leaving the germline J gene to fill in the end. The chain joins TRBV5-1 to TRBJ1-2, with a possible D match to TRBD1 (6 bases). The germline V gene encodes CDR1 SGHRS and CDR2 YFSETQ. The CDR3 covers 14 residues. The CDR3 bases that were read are TGCGCCAGCAGCTTGGCCGACAGGAGAGGAGTC. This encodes CASSLADRRGV. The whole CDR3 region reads CASSLADRRGVYTF.

The covered CDR3 bases are TGTGCCAGCACTTATTCAGGACTAGCGGGGGGGAGCACAGATACG. This codes for CASTYSGLAGGSTDT. The full CDR3 reads CASTYSGLAGGSTDTQYF. This chain uses TRBV2 with TRBJ2-3; 15 positions agree with TRBD2. The read terminates 3 residues before the CDR3 end, so the remaining end is supplied by the germline J gene. The CDR3 runs to 18 residues. Trimming cost V 7 bases and J 0 bases; bases outside gene matches: 8. From germline, CDR1 is SNHLY and CDR2 FYNNEI.

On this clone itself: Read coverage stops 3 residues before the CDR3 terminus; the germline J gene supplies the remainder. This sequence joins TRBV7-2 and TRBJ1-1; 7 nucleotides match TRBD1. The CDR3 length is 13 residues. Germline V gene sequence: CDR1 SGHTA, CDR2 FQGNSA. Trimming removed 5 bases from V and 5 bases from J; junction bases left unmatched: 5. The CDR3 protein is CASSVQGRTEAFF. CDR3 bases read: TGTGCCAGCAGCGTACAGGGGCGGACTGAA.

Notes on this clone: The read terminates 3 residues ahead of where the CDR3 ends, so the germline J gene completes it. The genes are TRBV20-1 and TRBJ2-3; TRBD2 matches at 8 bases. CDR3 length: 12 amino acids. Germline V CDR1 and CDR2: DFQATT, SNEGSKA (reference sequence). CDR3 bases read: TGCAGTGCTAGTTACCGGGGGGGAACG. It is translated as CSASYRGGT. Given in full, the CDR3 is CSASYRGGTQYF.

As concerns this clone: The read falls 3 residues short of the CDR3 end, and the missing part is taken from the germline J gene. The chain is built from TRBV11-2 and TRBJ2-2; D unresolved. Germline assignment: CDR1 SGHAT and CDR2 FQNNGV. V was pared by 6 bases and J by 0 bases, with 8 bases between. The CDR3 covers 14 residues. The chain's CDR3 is CASSLRPNTGELFF. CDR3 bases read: TGTGCCAGCAGTTTACGTCCGAACACCGGGGAG.

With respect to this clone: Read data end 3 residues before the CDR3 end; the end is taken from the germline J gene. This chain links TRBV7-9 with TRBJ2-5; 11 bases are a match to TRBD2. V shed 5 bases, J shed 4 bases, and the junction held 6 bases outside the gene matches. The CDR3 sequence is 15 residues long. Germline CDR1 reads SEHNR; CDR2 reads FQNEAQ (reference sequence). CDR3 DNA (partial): TGTGCCAGCAGCCGGGGACTAGCGGAGGCAGAGACC. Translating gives CASSRGLAEAET. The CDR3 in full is CASSRGLAEAETQYF.

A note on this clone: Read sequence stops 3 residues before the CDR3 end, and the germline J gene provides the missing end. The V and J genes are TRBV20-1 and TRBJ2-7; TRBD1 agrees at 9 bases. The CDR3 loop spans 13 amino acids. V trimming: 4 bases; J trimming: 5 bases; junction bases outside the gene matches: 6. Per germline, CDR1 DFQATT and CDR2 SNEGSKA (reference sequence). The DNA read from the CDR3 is TGCAGTGCTATCGGGACAGGGATCCACGAG. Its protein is CSAIGTGIHE. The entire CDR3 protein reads CSAIGTGIHEQYF.

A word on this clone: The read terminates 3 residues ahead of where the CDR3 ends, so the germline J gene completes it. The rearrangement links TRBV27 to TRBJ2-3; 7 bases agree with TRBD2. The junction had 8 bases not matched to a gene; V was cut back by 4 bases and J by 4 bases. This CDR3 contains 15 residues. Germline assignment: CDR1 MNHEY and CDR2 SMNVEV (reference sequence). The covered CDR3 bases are TGTGCCAGCAGTTCCGGCGGGAGTCTCCCAGATACG. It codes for CASSSGGSLPDT. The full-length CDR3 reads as CASSSGGSLPDTQYF.

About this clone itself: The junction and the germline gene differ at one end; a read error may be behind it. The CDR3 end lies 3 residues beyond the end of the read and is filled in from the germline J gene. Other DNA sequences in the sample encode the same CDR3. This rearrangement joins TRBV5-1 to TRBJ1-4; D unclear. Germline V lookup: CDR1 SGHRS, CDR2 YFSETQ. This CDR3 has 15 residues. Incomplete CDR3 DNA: TGCGCCAGCAGCTTGGGAACTTCAACCAATGAAAAA. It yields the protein CASSLGTSTNEK. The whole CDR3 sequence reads CASSLGTSTNEKLFF.

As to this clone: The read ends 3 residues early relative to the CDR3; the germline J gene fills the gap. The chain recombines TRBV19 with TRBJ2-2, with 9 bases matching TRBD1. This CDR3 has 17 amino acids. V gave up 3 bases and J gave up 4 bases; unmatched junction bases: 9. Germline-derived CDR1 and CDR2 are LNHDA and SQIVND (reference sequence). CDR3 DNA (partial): TGTGCCAGTAGTATGGGGCGGGGACAGGGCCTCACCGGGGAG. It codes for CASSMGRGQGLTGE. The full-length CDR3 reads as CASSMGRGQGLTGELFF.